This T cell receptor (beta chain) is from a study of control samples from healthy donors and cancer patients. Trimming at V came to 0 bases and at J to 6 bases, leaving 9 bases not matched to a gene. CDR3 size: 16 residues. Germline CDR1 reads MNHEY; CDR2 reads SMNVEV (reference sequence). In this sample, this clone turned up once. The assay was immunoSEQ multiplex PCR, and TCRdb's table has in-frame clones only and misses some. The table lists approximately 70,000 clones, 83% of them singletons, with 15% to 17% in the top ten. This chain joins TRBV27 and TRBJ1-2, with TRBD1 matching over 8 bases. The sequenced material came from blood. The sequence derives from a man aged 60 to 75 in good health. The CDR3 loop is CASSLSGTGDINGYTF. The CDR3 DNA reads as TGTGCCAGCAGTTTATCGGGGACAGGCGACATTAATGGCTACACCTTC.